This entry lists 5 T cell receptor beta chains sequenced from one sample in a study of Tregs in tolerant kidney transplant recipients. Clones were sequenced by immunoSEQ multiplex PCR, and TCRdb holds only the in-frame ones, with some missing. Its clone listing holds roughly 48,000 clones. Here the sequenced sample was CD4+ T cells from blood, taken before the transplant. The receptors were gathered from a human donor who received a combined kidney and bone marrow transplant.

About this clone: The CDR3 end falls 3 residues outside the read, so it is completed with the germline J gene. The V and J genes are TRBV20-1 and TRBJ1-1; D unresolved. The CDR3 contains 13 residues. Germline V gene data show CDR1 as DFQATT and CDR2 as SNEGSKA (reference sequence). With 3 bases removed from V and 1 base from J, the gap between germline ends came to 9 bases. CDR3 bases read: TGCAGTGCTAGCCCCCCTACGAACACTGAA. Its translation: CSASPPTNTE. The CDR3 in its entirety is CSASPPTNTEAFF.

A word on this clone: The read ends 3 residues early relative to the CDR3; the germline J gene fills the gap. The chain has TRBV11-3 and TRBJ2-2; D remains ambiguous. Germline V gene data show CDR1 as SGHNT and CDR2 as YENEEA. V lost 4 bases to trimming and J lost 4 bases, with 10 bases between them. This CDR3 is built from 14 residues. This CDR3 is CASSSGRTTGELFF. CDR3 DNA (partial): TGTGCCAGCAGCTCGGGTCGAACCACCGGGGAG.

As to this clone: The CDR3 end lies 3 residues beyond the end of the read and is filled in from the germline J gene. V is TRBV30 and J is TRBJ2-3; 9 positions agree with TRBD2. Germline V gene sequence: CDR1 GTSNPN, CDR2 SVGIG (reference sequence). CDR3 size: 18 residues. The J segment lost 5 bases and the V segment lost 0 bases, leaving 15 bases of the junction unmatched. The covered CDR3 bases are TGTGCCTGGAGTGTGGAGGGTGGATTTAGCGGGAGTAGAGATACG. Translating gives CAWSVEGGFSGSRDT. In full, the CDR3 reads CAWSVEGGFSGSRDTQYF.

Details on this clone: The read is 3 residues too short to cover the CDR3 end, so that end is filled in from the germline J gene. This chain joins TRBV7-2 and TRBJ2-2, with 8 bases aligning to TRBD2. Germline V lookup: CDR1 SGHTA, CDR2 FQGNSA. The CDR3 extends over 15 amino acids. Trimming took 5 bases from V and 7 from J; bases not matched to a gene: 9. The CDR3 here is CASSPRTSRGGELFF. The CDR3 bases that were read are TGTGCCAGCAGCCCAAGGACTAGCCGGGGCGGGGAG.

The chain's CDR3 is CASSPPGGLKYEQYF. The sequenced part of the CDR3 DNA is TGTGCCAGCAGCCCTCCGGGGGGACTCAAATACGAG. This chain links TRBV7-2 with TRBJ2-7, with 7 bases aligning to TRBD2. Coverage ceases 3 residues before the CDR3 finishes, and the germline J gene fills in the end. Trimming at V came to 5 bases and at J to 4 bases, leaving 11 bases not matched to a gene. CDR3 size: 15 residues. Germline CDR1 is SGHTA and CDR2 is FQGNSA.